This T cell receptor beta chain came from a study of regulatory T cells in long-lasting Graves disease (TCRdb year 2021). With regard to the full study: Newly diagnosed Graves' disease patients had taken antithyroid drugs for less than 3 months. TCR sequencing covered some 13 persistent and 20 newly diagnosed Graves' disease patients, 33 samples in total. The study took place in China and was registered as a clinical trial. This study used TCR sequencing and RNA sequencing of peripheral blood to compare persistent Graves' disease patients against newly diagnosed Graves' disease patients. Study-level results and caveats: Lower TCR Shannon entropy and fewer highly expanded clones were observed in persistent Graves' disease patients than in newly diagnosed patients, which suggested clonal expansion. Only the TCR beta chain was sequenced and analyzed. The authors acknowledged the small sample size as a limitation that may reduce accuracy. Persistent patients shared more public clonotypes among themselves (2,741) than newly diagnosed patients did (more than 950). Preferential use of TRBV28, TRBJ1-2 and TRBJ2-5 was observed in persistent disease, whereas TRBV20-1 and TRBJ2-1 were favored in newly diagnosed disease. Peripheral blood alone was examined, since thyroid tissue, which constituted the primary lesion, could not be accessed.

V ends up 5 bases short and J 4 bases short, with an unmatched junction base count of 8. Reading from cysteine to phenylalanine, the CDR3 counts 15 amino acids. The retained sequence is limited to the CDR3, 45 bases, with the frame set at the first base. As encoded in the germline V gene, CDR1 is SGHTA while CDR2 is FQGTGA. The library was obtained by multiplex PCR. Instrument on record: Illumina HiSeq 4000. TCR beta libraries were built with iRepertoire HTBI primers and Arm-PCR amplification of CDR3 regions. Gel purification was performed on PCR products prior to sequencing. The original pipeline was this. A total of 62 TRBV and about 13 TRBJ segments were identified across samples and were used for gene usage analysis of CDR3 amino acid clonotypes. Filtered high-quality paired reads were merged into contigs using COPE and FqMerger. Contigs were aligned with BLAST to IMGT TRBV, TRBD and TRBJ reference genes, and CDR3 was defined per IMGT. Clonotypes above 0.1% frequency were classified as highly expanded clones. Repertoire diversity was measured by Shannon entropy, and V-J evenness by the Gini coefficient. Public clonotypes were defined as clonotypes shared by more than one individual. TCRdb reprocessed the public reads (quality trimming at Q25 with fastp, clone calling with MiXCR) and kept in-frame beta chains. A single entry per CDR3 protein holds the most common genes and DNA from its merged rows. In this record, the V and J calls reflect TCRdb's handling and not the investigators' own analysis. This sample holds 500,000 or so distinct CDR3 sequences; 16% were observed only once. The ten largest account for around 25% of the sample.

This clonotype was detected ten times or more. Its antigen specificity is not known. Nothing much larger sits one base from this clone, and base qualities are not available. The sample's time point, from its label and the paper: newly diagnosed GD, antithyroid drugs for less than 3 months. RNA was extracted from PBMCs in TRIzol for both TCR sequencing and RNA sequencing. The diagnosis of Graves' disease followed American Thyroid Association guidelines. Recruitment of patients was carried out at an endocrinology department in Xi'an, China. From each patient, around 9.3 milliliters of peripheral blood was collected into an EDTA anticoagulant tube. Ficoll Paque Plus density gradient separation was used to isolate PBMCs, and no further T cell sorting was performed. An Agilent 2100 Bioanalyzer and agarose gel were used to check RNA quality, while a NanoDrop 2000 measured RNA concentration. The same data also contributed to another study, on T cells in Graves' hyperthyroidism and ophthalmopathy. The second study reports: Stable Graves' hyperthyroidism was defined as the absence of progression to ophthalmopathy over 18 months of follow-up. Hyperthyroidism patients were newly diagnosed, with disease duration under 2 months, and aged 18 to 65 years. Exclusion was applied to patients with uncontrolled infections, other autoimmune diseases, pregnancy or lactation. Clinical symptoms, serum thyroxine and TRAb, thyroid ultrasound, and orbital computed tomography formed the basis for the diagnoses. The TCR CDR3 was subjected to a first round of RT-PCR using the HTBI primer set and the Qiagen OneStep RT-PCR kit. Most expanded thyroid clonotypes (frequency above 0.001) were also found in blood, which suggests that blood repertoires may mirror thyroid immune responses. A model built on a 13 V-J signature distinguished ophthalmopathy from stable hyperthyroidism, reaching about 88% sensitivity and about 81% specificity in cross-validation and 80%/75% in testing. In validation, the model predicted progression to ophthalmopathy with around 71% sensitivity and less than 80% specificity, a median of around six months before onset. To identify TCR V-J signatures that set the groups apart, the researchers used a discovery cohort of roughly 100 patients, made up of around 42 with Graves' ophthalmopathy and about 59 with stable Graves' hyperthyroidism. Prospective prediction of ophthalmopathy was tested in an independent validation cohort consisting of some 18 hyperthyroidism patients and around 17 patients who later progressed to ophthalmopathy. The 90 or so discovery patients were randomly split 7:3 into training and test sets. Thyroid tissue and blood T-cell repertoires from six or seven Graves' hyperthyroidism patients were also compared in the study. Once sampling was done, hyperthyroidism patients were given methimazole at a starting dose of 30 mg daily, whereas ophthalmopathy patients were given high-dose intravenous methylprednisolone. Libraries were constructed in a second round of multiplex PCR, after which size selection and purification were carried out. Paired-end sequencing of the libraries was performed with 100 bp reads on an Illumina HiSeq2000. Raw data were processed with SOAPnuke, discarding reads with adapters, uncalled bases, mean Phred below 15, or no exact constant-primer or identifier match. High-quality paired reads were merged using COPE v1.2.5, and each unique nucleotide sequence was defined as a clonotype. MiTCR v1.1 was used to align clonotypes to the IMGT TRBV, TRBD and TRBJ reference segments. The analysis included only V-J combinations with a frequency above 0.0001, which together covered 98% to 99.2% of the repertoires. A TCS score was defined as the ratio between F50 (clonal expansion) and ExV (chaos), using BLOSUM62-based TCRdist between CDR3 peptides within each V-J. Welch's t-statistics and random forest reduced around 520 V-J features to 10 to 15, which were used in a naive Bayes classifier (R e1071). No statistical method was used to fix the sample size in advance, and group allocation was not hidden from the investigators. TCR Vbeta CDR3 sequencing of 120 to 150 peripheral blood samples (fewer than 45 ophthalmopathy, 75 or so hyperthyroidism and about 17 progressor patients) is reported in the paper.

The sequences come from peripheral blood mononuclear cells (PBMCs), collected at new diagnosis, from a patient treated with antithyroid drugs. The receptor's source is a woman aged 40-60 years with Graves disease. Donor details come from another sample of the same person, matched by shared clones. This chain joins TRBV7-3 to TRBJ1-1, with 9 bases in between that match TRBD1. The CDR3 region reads CASSKQGAGGTEAFF. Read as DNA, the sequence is TGTGCCAGCAGCAAACAGGGGGCGGGTGGCACTGAAGCTTTCTTT.